This T cell receptor (beta chain) was recorded in a study of T cell responses to AZD1222 COVID-19 vaccine. Whole-study results and caveats: A reported finding is that nearly half of spike-specific TCRs target unmutated variant regions. There were vaccine-associated CD4 TCRs across spike, dominant at 160-218 and 743-854.

The data were produced by immunoSEQ multiplex PCR, yet TCRdb's version contains in-frame clones alone and is incomplete. The sample consists of about 120,000 clones, around 85% of them appearing once. As concerns this clone: Antigen specificity is unknown.

This TCR was sampled from an adult in good health. Sample: peripheral blood, taken on day 0 of AZD1222 vaccination.

This CDR3 reads CASSIRSSEAQYF. Here the CDR3 DNA reads TGTGCCAGTAGTATTCGTTCGAGTGAGGCCCAGTACTTC. This rearrangement joins TRBV19 to TRBJ2-5; D gene uncertain. The ends were cut back, 3 bases at V and 9 bases at J, with 14 bases in the middle. The CDR3 has 13 amino acids. Germline-derived CDR1 and CDR2 are LNHDA and SQIVND (reference sequence).